This is a list of T cell receptor beta chains from one sample in a study of technical replicates of blood from a few donors. Here immunoSEQ multiplex PCR was the method, and the copy in TCRdb shows in-frame clones only, minus some. The sample holds about 85,000 clones; roughly 94% are singletons and the top ten take 0.35% to 0.4%. Specimen: T cells isolated from PBMCs. These receptors were taken from a human donor in good health. Each CDR3 is given with its conserved first and last residue. A D gene is named only where the DNA matches it firmly. Not every row has a clone size; where given, it reads once, few, many or a size class.

CDR3nt: TGTGCCAGCTCACCATGGGGGCAGGGCACCTACGAGCAGTACTTC; CDR3aa: CASSPWGQGTYEQYF; abundance: NA; d_gene: NA; j_gene: TRBJ2-7; len: 15; v_gene: TRBV18
CDR3nt: TGTGCCAGCACTCCGGGACTAGCGGGAGGTGAGCAGTTCTTC; CDR3aa: CASTPGLAGGEQFF; abundance: NA; d_gene: TRBD2; j_gene: TRBJ2-1; len: 14; v_gene: TRBV28
CDR3nt: TGTGCCAGCCTGAAAGGGGGCCTTAACTATGGCTACACCTTC; CDR3aa: CASLKGGLNYGYTF; abundance: NA; d_gene: TRBD1; j_gene: TRBJ1-2; len: 14; v_gene: TRBV7-3
CDR3nt: TGCGCCAGCAGCTTAACGATAGGGGCTGAAGCTTTCTTT; CDR3aa: CASSLTIGAEAFF; abundance: few; d_gene: NA; j_gene: TRBJ1-1; len: 13; v_gene: TRBV5-1
CDR3nt: TGTGCCAGCAGCTTAAGTTTACGGCTAGCGGGAGGAGAGACCCAGTACTTC; CDR3aa: CASSLSLRLAGGETQYF; abundance: NA; d_gene: TRBD2; j_gene: TRBJ2-5; len: 17; v_gene: TRBV11-3
CDR3nt: TGCGCCAGCAGCCAAGGGGTACAGGGTTGGCAAGAGACCCAGTACTTC; CDR3aa: CASSQGVQGWQETQYF; abundance: NA; d_gene: NA; j_gene: TRBJ2-5; len: 16; v_gene: TRBV4-3
CDR3nt: TGCGCCAGCAGCCAGACCCGACAGGAGGCAGATACGCAGTATTTT; CDR3aa: CASSQTRQEADTQYF; abundance: NA; d_gene: NA; j_gene: TRBJ2-3; len: 15; v_gene: TRBV4-1
CDR3nt: TGTGCCAGCAGTGAATTAGGGCGGGTCTATGGCTACACCTTC; CDR3aa: CASSELGRVYGYTF; abundance: NA; d_gene: NA; j_gene: TRBJ1-2; len: 14; v_gene: TRBV25-1
CDR3nt: TGTGCCAGCAGTCCTCAGGGGAGCGGTGAAAAACTGTTTTTT; CDR3aa: CASSPQGSGEKLFF; abundance: NA; d_gene: NA; j_gene: TRBJ1-4; len: 14; v_gene: TRBV6-6
CDR3nt: TGTGCCAGTCGGGGACCCCGGCAGGGGCAGGGGAACACTGAAGCTTTCTTT; CDR3aa: CASRGPRQGQGNTEAFF; abundance: NA; d_gene: NA; j_gene: TRBJ1-1; len: 17; v_gene: TRBV21-1